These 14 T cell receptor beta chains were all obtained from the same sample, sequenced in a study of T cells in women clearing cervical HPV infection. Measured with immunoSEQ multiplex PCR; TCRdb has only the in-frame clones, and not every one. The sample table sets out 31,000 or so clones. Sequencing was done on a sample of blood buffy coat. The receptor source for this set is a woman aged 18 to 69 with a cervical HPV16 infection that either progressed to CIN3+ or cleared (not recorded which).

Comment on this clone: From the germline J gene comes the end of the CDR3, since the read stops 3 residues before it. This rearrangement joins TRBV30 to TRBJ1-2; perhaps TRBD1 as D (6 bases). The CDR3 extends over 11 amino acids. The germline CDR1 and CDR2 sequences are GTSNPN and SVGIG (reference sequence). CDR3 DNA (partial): TGTGCCTGGGGGGGGGCACGGGGC. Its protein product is CAWGGARG. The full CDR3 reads CAWGGARGYTF.

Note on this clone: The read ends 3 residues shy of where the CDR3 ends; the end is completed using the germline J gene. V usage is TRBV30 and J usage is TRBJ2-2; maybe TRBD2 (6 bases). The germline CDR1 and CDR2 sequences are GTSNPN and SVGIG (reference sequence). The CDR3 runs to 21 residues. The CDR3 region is CAWSVGSGAFFTSSYNSPLFF. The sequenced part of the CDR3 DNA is TGTGCCTGGAGTGTAGGTTCGGGCGCATTTTTCACTAGCTCCTATAATTCACCG.

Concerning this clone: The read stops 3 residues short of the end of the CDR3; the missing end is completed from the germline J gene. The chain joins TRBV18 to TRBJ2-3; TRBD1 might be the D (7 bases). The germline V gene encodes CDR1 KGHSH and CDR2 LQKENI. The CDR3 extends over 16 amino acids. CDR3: CASSSQGRRGEETQYF. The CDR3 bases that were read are TGTGCCAGCTCCTCACAGGGGAGGAGAGGAGAAGAGACG.

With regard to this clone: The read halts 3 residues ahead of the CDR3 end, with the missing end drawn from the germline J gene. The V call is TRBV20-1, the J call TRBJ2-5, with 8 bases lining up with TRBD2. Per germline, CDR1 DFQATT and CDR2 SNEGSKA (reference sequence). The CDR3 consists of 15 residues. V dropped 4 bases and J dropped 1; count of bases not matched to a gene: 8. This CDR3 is CSAKRGGVPQETQYF. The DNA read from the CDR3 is TGCAGTGCTAAACGGGGGGGGGTTCCCCAAGAGACC.

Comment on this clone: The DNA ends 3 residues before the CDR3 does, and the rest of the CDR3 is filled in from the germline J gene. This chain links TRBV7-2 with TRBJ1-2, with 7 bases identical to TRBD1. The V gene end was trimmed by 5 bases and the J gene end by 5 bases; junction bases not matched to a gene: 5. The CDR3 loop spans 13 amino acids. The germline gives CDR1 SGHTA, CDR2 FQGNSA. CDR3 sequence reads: CASSPGTDYGYTF. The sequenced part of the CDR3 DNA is TGTGCCAGCAGCCCAGGGACAGATTATGGC. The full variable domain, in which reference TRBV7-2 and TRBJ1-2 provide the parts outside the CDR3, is GAGVSQSPSNKVTEKGKDVELRCDPISGHTALYWYRQSLGQGLEFLIYFQGNSAPDKSGLPSDRFSAERTGGSVSTLTIQRTQQEDSAVYLCASSPGTDYGYTFGSGTRLTVV.

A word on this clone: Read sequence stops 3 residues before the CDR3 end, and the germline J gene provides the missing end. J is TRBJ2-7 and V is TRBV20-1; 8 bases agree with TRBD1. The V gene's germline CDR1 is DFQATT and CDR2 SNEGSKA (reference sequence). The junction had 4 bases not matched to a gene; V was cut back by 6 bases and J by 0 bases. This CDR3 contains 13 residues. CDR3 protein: CSAKDRASYEQYF. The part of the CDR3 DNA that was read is TGCAGTGCCAAGGACAGGGCCTCCTACGAG.

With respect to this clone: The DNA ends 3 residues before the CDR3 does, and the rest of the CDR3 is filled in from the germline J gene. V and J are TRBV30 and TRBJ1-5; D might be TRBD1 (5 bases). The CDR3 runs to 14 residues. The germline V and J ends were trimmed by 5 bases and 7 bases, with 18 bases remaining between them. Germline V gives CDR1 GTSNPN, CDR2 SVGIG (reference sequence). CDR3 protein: CAWGRGSRAQPQHF. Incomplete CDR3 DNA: TGTGCCTGGGGACGGGGGTCGAGGGCCCAGCCC.

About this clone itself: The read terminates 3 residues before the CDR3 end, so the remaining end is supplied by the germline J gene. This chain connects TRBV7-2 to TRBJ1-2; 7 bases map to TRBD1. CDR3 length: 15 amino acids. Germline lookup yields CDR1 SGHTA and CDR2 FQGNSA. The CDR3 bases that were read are TGTGCCAGCAGCTTAGCGGACAGGCTCGCCTACGAC. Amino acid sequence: CASSLADRLAYD. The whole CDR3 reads CASSLADRLAYDYTF. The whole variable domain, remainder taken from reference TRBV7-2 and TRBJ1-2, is GAGVSQSPSNKVTEKGKDVELRCDPISGHTALYWYRQSLGQGLEFLIYFQGNSAPDKSGLPSDRFSAERTGGSVSTLTIQRTQQEDSAVYLCASSLADRLAYDYTFGSGTRLTVV.

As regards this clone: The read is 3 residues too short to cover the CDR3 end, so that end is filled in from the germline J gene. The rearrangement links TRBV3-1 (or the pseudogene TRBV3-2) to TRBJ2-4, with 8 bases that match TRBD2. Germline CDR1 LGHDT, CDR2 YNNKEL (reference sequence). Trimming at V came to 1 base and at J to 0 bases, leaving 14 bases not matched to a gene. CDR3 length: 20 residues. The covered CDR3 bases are TGTGCCAGCAGCCAAGGATGGCGGGGGGTCTTCGCTTTAGCCAAAAACATT. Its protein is CASSQGWRGVFALAKNI. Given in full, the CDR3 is CASSQGWRGVFALAKNIQYF.

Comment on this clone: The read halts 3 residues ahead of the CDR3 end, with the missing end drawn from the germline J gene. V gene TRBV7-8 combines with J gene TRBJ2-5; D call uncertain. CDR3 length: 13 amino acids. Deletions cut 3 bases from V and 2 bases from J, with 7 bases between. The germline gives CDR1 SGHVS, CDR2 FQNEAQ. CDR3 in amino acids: CASSFGSQETQYF. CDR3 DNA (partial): TGTGCCAGCAGCTTCGGGTCACAAGAGACC.

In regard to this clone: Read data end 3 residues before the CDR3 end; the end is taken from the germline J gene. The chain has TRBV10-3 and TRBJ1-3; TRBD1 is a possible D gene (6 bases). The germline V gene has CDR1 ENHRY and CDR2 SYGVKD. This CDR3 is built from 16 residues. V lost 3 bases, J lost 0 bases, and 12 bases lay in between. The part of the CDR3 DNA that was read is TGTGCCATCAGTGATGACAGGTTTTACTCTGGAAACACC. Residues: CAISDDRFYSGNT. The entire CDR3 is CAISDDRFYSGNTIYF.

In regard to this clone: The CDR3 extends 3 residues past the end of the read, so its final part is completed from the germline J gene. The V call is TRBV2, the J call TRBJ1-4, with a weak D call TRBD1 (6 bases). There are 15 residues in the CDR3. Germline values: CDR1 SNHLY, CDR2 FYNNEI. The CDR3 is CASSRGGPGANVLFF. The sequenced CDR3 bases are TGTGCCAGCAGCCGGGGGGGCCCTGGGGCCAACGTA.

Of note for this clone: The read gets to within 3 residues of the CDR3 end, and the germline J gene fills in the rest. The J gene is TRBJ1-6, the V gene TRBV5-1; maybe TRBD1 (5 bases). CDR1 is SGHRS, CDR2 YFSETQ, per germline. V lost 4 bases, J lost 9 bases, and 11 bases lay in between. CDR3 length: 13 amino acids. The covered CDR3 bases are TGCGCCAGCAGCACAGGCCTGCTTTCACCC. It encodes CASSTGLLSP. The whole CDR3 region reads CASSTGLLSPLHF.

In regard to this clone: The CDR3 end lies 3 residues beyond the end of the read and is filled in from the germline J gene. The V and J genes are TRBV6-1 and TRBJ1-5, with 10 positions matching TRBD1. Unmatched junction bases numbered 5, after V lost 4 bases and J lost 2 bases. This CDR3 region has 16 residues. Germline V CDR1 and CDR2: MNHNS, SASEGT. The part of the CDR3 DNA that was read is TGTGCCAGCAGTGGACAGGGGGCGCGAGGCAATCAGCCC. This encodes CASSGQGARGNQP. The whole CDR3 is CASSGQGARGNQPQHF.